The clone carrying this T cell receptor beta chain has only a few counts. Per germline, CDR1 SGHRS and CDR2 YFSETQ. J was trimmed by 5 bases and V by 7 bases; bases with no gene match: 7. This CDR3 has 13 residues. Expressed TCRB transcripts got sequenced, as all isolated RNA was reverse transcribed. Assay: immunoSEQ multiplex PCR; the TCRdb copy retains only in-frame clones and omits some. The sample contains about 220,000 clones, 11% of which appear only once. The data stem from a study of beta chain features in type 1 diabetes. Sequenced: central memory CD4+ T cells from blood. This sequence originates from a man between 18 and 35 years old in good health. The chain is built from TRBV5-1 and TRBJ2-5; 8 positions match TRBD1. The CDR3 spells CASRTGPGETQYF. CDR3 DNA sequence: TGCGCCAGCCGGACAGGGCCCGGGGAGACCCAGTACTTC.